The source of this T cell receptor beta chain is a study of blood T cells in healthy people across ages. Findings of the study overall: Naive CD4+ cells and diversity were both higher in long-lived donors than in aged donors. No conclusive comparison of naive versus antigen-experienced cells was possible with unsorted PBMCs.

The J segment lost 1 base and the V segment lost 1 base, leaving 4 bases of the junction unmatched. This CDR3 comprises 15 residues. Germline values: CDR1 DFQATT, CDR2 SNEGSKA (reference sequence). This clonotype was seen just once. The antigen remains undetermined. The authors ran a second PCR of about 7 to 11 cycles using a sample-barcoded 5' primer and a J-beta primer mix. Unique molecular identifiers of 12 random nucleotides labeled each cDNA. A single record per CDR3 protein comes from TCRdb applying MiXCR to the 5' RACE reads. The sample has roughly 800,000 distinct CDR3 sequences; about 53% are singletons.

This TCR came from a man older than 75 in good health. Sequencing was carried out using blood. The V call is TRBV20-1, the J call TRBJ2-1, with TRBD2 identical over 7 bases. The CDR3 spells CSARARAGSYNEQFF. The CDR3 DNA follows: TGCAGTGCTAGAGCAAGAGCGGGGTCCTACAATGAGCAGTTCTTC.